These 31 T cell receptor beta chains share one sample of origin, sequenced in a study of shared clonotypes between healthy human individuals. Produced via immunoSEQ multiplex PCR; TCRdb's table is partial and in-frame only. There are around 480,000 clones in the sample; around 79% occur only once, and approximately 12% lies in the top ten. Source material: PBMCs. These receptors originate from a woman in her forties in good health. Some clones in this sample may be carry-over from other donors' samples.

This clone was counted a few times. The CDR3 protein is CAISVTLGRTGEETQYF. The CDR3 bases are TGTGCCATCAGTGTCACCCTCGGACGTACAGGGGAGGAGACCCAGTACTTC. The V call is TRBV10-3, the J call TRBJ2-5; 7 bases map to TRBD1. The trim removed 4 bases at V and 5 bases at J, leaving 16 bases unmatched. The CDR3 is 17 amino acids. Germline V gene lookup returns CDR1 ENHRY and CDR2 SYGVKD.

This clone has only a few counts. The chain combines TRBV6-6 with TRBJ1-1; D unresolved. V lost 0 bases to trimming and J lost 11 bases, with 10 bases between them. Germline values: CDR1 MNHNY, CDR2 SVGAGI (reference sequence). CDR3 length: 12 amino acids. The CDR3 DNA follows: TGTGCCAGCAGTTACTCGATGGGGAGCGCTTTCTTT. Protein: CASSYSMGSAFF.

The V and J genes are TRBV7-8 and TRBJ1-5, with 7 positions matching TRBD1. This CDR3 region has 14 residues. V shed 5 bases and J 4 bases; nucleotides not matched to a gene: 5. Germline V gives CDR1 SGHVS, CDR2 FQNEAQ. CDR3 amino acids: CASSPRDRNQPQHF. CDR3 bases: TGTGCCAGCAGCCCCCGGGACAGAAATCAGCCCCAGCATTTT.

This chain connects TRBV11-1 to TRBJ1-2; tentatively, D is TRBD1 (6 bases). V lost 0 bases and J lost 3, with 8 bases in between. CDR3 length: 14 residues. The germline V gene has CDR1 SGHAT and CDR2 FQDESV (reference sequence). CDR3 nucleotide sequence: TGTGCCAGCAGCTTAGCTACAGGGTACTATGGCTACACCTTC. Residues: CASSLATGYYGYTF.

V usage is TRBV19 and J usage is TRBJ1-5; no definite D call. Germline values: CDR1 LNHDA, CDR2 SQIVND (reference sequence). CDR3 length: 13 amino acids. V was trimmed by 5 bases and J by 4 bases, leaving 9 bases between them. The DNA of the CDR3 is TGTGCCAGTAGTTCGCGGCCGAATCAGCCCCAGCATTTT. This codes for CASSSRPNQPQHF.

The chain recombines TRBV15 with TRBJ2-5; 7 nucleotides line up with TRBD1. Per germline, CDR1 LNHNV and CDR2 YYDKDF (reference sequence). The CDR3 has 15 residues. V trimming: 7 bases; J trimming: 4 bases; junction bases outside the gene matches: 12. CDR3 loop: CATKREGTAGETQYF. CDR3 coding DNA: TGTGCCACCAAGAGGGAAGGGACAGCCGGAGAGACCCAGTACTTC.

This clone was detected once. DNA for the CDR3: TGTGCCAGCAGTGAAGGACTTATCACAGATACGCAGTATTTT. Its protein product is CASSEGLITDTQYF. The chain is built from TRBV6-1 and TRBJ2-3; D gene uncertain. Germline V lookup: CDR1 MNHNS, CDR2 SASEGT. V shed 1 base and J shed 2 bases, with 7 bases lying between them. The CDR3 is 14 amino acids.

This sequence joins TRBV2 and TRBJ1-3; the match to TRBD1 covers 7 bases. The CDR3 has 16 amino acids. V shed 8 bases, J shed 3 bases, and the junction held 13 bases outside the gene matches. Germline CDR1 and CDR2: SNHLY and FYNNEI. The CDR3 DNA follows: TGTGCCAGCTCTGGGGTGCTAACAGGGGTTGGAAACACCATATATTTT. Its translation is CASSGVLTGVGNTIYF.

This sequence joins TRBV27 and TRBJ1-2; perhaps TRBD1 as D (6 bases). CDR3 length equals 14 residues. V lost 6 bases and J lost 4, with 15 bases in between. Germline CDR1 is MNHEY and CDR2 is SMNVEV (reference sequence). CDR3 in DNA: TGTGCCAGCAGAGCCGGGACAACAATCTATGGCTACACCTTC. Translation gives CASRAGTTIYGYTF.

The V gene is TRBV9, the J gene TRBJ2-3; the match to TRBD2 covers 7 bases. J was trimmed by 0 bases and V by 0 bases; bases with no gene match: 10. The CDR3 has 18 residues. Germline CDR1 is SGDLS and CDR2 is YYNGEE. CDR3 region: CASSVAAGTTTSTDTQYF. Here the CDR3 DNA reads TGTGCCAGCAGCGTAGCCGCCGGGACTACCACTAGCACAGATACGCAGTATTTT.

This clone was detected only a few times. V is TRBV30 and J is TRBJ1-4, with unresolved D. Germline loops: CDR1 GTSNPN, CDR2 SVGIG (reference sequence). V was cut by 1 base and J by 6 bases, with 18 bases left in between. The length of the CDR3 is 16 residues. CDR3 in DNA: TGTGCCTGGAGTGGCCAATGGGGAGAAAATCATGAAAAACTGTTTTTT. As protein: CAWSGQWGENHEKLFF. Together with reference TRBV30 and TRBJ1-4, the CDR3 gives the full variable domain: SQTIHQWPATLVQPVGSPLSLECTVEGTSNPNLYWYRQAAGRGLQLLFYSVGIGQISSEVPQNLSASRPQDRQFILSSKKLLLSDSGFYLCAWSGQWGENHEKLFFGSGTQLSVL.

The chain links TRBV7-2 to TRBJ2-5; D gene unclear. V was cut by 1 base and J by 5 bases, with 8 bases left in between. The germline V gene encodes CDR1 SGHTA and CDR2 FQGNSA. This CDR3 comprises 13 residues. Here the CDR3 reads CASSLDWPETQYF. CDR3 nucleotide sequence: TGTGCCAGCAGCTTAGATTGGCCGGAGACCCAGTACTTC.

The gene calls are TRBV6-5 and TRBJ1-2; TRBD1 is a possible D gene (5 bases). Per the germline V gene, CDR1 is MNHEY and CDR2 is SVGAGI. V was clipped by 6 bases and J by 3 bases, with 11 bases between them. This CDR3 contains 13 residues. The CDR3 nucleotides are TGTGCCAGCAGCCCCGGGGCCCACTATGGCTACACCTTC. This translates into CASSPGAHYGYTF.

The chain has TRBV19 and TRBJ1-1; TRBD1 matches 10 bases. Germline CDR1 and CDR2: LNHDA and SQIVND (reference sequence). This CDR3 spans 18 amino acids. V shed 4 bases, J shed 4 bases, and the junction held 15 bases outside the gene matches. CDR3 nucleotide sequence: TGTGCCAGTAGTACCCTCTTGACAGGGGGCTCAGGAAGCACTGAAGCTTTCTTT. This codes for CASSTLLTGGSGSTEAFF.

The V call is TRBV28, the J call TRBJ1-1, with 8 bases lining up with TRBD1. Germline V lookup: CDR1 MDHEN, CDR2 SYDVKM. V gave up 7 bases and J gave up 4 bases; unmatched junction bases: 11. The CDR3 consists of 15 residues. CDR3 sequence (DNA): TGTGCCAGCACACCTACGCAGGGGGCCATCACTGAAGCTTTCTTT. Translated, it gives CASTPTQGAITEAFF.

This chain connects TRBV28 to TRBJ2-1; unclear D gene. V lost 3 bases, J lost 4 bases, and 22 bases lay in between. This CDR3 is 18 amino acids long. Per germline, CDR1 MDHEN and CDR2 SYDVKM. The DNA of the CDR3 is TGTGCCAGCAGTTTCGGGCAGCCTTCGTCACCTACTTACAATGAGCAGTTCTTC. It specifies CASSFGQPSSPTYNEQFF.

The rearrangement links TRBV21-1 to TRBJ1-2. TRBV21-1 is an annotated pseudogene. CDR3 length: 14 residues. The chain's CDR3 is CASSKRPGPYGYTF. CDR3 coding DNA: TGTGCCAGCAGCAAAAGACCCGGTCCCTATGGCTACACCTTC.

CDR3 protein: CASTSVEVEDTQYF. Here the CDR3 DNA reads TGTGCCAGCACTAGCGTCGAGGTTGAAGATACGCAGTATTTT. The chain employs TRBV10-3 and TRBJ2-3; 7 positions match TRBD2. The germline CDR1 and CDR2 sequences are ENHRY and SYGVKD. This CDR3 comprises 14 residues. J was trimmed by 5 bases and V by 10 bases; bases with no gene match: 12.

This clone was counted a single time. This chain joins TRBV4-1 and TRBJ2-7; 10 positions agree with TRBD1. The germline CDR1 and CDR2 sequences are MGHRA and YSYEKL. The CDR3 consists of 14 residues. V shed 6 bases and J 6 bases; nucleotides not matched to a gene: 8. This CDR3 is CASRPGQGSIEQYF. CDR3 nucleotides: TGCGCCAGCAGACCGGGACAGGGGTCAATCGAGCAGTACTTC.

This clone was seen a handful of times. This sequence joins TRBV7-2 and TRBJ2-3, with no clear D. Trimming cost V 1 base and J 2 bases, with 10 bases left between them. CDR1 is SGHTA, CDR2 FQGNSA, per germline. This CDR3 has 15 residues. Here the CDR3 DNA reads TGTGCCAGCAGCTTAGTTGACCTGCCCACAGATACGCAGTATTTT. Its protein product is CASSLVDLPTDTQYF.

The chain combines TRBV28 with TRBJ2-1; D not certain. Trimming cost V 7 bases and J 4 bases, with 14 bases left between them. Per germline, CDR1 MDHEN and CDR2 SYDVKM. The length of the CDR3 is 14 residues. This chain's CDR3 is CASTSFVGYNEQFF. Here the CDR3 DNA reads TGTGCCAGCACTTCCTTTGTGGGTTACAATGAGCAGTTCTTC. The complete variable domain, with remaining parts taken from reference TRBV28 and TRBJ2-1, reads DVKVTQSSRYLVKRTGEKVFLECVQDMDHENMFWYRQDPGLGLRLIYFSYDVKMKEKGDIPEGYSVSREKKERFSLILESASTNQTSMYLCASTSFVGYNEQFFGPGTRLTVL.

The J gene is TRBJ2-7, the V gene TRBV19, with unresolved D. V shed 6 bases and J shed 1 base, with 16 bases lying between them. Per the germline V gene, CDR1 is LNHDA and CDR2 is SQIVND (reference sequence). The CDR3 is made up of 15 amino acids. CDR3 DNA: TGTGCCAGTAGCCCCGGCTGGGTCTCATCCTACGAGCAGTACTTC. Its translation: CASSPGWVSSYEQYF. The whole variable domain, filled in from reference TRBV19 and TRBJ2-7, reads DGGITQSPKYLFRKEGQNVTLSCEQNLNHDAMYWYRQDPGQGLRLIYYSQIVNDFQKGDIAEGYSVSREKKESFPLTVTSAQKNPTAFYLCASSPGWVSSYEQYFGPGTRLTVT.

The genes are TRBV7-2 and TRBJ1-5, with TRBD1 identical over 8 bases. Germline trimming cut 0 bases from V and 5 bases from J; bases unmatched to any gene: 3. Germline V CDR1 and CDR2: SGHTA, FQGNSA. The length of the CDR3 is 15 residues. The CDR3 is CASSLAGQGYQPQHF. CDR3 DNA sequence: TGTGCCAGCAGCTTAGCTGGACAGGGCTATCAGCCCCAGCATTTT.

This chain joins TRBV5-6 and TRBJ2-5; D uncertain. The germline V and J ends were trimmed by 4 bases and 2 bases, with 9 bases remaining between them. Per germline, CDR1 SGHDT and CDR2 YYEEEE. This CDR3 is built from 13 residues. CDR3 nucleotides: TGTGCCAGCAGCGGTAACCCGCAAGAGACCCAGTACTTC. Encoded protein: CASSGNPQETQYF. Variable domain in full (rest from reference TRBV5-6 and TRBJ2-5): DAGVTQSPTHLIKTRGQQVTLRCSPKSGHDTVSWYQQALGQGPQFIFQYYEEEERQRGNFPDRFSGHQFPNYSSELNVNALLLGDSALYLCASSGNPQETQYFGPGTRLLVL.

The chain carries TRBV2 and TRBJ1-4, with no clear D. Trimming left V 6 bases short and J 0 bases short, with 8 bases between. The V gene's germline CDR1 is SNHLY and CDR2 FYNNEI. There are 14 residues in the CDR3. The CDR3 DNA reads TGTGCCAGCAGACCACAAACAACTAATGAAAAACTGTTTTTT. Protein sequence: CASRPQTTNEKLFF.

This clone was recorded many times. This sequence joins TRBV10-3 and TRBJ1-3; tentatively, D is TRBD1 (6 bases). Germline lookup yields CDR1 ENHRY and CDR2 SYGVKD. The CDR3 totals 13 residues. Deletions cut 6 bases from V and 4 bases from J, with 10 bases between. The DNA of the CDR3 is TGTGCCATCAGGGACAGTCTGGGAAACACCATATATTTT. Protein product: CAIRDSLGNTIYF.

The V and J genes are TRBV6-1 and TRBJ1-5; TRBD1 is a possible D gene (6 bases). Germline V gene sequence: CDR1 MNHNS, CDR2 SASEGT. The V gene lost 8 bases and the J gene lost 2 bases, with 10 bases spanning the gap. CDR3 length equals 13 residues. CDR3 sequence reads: CASGGAGNQPQHF. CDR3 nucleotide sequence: TGTGCCAGCGGGGGGGCTGGCAATCAGCCCCAGCATTTT.

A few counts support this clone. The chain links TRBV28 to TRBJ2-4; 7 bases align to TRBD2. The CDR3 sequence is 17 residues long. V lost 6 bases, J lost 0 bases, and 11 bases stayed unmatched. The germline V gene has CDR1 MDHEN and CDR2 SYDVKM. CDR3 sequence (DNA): TGTGCCAGCAGCCCCCGGGGGGAGGGGTTAGCCAAAAACATTCAGTACTTC. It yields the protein CASSPRGEGLAKNIQYF.

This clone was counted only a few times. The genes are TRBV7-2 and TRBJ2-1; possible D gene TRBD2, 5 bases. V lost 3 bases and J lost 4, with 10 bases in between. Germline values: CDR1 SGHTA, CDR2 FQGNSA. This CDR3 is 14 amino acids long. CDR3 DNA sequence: TGTGCCAGCAGCTTCCGACTATCTTACAATGAGCAGTTCTTC. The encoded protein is CASSFRLSYNEQFF.

CDR3 DNA: TGTGCCAGCAGTTCAGATAGCAATCAGCCCCAGCATTTT. As protein: CASSSDSNQPQHF. The V call is TRBV28, the J call TRBJ1-5; no clear D gene. Germline assignment: CDR1 MDHEN and CDR2 SYDVKM. This CDR3 is 13 amino acids long. The germline V and J ends were trimmed by 4 bases and 0 bases, with 4 bases remaining between them.

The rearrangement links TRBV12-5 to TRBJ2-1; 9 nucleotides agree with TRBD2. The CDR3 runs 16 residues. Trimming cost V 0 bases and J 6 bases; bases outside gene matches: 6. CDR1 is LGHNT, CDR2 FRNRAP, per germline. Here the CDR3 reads CASGLVVAGAGNEQFF. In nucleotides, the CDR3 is TGTGCTAGTGGTTTGGTAGTAGCGGGAGCCGGCAATGAGCAGTTCTTC.